This note documents a single T cell receptor (beta chain) sequence. These data originate in a study of cytotoxic CD8 clonotypes in ibrutinib-treated CLL. Repertoires were generated with immunoSEQ multiplex PCR, while TCRdb's copy carries only in-frame clones and drops some. The sample yields 330,000 or so clones, approximately 67% seen once. The V end lost 1 base, the J end lost 9 bases, and 9 bases lay between the germline ends. Germline CDR1 MNHNS, CDR2 SASEGT. The CDR3 spans 12 residues. This specimen consisted of PBMCs, obtained after 36 months of ibrutinib treatment. This chain links TRBV6-1 with TRBJ1-2, with no clear D. The receptor's source is a human donor with chronic lymphocytic leukemia. CDR3 coding DNA: TGTGCCAGCAGTGAAGGCCTTCTTCGCTACACCTTC. Protein: CASSEGLLRYTF.